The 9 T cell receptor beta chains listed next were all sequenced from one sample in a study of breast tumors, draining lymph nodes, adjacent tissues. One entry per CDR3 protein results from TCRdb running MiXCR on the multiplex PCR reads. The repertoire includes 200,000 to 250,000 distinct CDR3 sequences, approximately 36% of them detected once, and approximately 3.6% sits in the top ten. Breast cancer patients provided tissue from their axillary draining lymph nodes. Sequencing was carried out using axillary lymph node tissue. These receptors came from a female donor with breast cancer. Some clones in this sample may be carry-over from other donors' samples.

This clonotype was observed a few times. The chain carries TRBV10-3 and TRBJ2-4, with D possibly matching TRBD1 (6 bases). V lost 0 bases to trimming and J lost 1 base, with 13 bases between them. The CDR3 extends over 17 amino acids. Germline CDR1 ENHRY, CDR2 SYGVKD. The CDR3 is CAISESRGRGAKNIQYF. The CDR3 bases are TGTGCCATCAGTGAGTCCCGAGGCAGGGGCGCCAAAAACATTCAGTACTTC.

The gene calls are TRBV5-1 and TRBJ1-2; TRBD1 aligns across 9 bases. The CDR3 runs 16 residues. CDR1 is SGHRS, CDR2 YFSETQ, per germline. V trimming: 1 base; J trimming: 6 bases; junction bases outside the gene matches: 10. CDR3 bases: TGCGCCAGCAGCTTGACCCGGGACAGGGAGGTTGATGGCTACACCTTC. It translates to CASSLTRDREVDGYTF.

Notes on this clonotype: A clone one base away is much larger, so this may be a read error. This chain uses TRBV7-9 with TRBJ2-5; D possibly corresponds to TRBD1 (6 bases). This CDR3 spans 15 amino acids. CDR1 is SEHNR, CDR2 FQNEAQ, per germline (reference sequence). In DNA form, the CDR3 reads TGTGCCAGCAGCTCTGACAGGAGCTCCAAAGAGACCCAGCACTTC. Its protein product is CASSSDRSSKETQHF. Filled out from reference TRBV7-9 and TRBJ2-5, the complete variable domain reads DTGVSQNPRHKITKRGQNVTFRCDPISEHNRLYWYRQTLGQGPEFLTYFQNEAQLEKSRLLSDRFSAERPKGSFSTLEIQRTEQGDSAMYLCASSSDRSSKETQHFGPGTRLLVL.

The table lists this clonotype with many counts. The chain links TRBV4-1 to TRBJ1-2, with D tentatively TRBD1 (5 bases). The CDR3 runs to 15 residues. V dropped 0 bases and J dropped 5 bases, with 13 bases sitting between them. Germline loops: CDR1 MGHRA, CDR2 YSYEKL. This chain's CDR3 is CASSQDLSGTYGYTF. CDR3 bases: TGCGCCAGCAGCCAAGATTTATCGGGGACGTATGGCTACACCTTC.

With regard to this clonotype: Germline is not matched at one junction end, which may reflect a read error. The CDR3 DNA follows: TGCAGTGCTTGGGTGGGGGAGACCCAGTCCTTC. Translated: CSAWVGETQSF. The chain uses TRBV20-1 and TRBJ2-5, with D possibly being TRBD1 or TRBD2 (5 bases each). The CDR3 extends over 11 amino acids. Germline assignment: CDR1 DFQATT and CDR2 SNEGSKA (reference sequence).

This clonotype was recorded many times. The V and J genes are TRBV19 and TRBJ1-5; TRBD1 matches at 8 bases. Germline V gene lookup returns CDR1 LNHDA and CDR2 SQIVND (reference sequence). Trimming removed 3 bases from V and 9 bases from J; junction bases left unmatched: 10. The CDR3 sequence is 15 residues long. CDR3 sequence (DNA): TGTGCCAGTAGTATTCGGGGGACAGGCCACGGGCCCCAGCATTTT. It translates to CASSIRGTGHGPQHF. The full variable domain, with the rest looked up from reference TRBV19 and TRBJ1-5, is DGGITQSPKYLFRKEGQNVTLSCEQNLNHDAMYWYRQDPGQGLRLIYYSQIVNDFQKGDIAEGYSVSREKKESFPLTVTSAQKNPTAFYLCASSIRGTGHGPQHFGDGTRLSIL.

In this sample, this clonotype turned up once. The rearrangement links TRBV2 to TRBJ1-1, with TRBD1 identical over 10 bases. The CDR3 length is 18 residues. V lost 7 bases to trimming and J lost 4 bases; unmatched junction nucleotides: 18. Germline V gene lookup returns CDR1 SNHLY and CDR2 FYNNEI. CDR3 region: CASMPRTGGEERGTEAFF. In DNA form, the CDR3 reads TGTGCCAGCATGCCGAGGACAGGGGGAGAGGAGAGGGGCACTGAAGCTTTCTTT.

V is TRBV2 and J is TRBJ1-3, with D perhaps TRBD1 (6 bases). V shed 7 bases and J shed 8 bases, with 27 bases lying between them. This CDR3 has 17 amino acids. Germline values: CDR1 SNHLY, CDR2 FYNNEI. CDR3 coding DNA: TGTGCCAGCACTTGGGACTTCGAGACAGGTTATGGCTACACCATATATTTT. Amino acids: CASTWDFETGYGYTIYF. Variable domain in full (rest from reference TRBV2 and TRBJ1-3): EPEVTQTPSHQVTQMGQEVILRCVPISNHLYFYWYRQILGQKVEFLVSFYNNEISEKSEIFDDQFSVERPDGSNFTLKIRSTKLEDSAMYFCASTWDFETGYGYTIYFGEGSWLTVV.

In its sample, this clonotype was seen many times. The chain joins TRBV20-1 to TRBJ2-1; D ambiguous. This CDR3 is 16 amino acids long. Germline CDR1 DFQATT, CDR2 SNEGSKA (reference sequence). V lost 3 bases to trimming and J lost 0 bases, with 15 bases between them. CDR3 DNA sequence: TGCAGTGCTAGGAGAGGAAGCCTTAGCTCCTACAATGAGCAGTTCTTC. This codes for CSARRGSLSSYNEQFF.